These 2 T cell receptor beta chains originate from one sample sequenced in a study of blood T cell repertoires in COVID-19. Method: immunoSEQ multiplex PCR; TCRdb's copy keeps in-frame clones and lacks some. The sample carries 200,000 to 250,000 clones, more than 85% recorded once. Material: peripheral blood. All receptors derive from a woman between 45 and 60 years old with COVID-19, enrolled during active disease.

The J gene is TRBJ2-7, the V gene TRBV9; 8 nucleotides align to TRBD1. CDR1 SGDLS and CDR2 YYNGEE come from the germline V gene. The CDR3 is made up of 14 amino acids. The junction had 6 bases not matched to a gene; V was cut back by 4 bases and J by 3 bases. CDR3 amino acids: CASSPRDRFYEQYF. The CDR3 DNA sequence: TGTGCCAGCAGCCCACGGGACAGGTTCTACGAGCAGTACTTC.

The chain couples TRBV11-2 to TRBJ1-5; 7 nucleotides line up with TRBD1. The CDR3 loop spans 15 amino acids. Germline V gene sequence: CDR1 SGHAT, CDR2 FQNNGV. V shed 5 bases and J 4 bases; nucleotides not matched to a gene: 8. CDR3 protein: CASSPGQSRNQPQHF. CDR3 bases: TGTGCCAGCAGCCCGGGACAGAGCAGGAATCAGCCCCAGCATTTT.